Listed here is a single T cell receptor (beta chain). This entry is derived from a study of blood T cell repertoires in COVID-19. Study summary: Samples representing acute and convalescent COVID-19 were sourced from the United States, Italy and Spain. The cDNA or gDNA used as material had been derived from T cells, B-cell-depleted T cells, or PBMCs.

With 7 bases clipped from V and 3 bases from J, the junction kept 12 bases outside the gene matches. This CDR3 has 15 amino acids. The germline gives CDR1 MDHEN, CDR2 SYDVKM. The authors' processing: Reference gene primer amplification gave estimated nucleated cell counts. TCRdb keeps only in-frame clones here, not all; method: immunoSEQ multiplex PCR. V and J calls and clone size come straight from that table; D and trimming were deduced from the DNA. The sample includes under 400,000 clones, approximately 89% of them seen just once. In Seattle, patients joined the study during active infection and were tracked longitudinally.

The genes are TRBV28 and TRBJ2-7; 7 bases line up with TRBD1. The sequenced sample consisted of peripheral blood. The TCR was taken from a woman aged 60-70 years with COVID-19, enrolled during active disease. The DNA for the CDR3 is TGTGCCAGCATAACTGCCGGGACAGCATACTACGAGCAGTACTTC. It translates to CASITAGTAYYEQYF. The whole variable domain, remainder taken from reference TRBV28 and TRBJ2-7, is DVKVTQSSRYLVKRTGEKVFLECVQDMDHENMFWYRQDPGLGLRLIYFSYDVKMKEKGDIPEGYSVSREKKERFSLILESASTNQTSMYLCASITAGTAYYEQYFGPGTRLTVT.